The rows below give T cell receptor beta chains drawn from one sample of a study of neurological immune-mediated disorders. TCRdb processed the 5' RACE reads anew with MiXCR; each CDR3 protein has one entry. Of 65,000 to 85,000 distinct CDR3 sequences in the sample, 3.2% are singletons; the top ten hold under 6.5%. The sequenced sample was PBMCs. These receptors all come from a woman aged 45-65 years with multiple sclerosis. CDR3s include the opening cysteine and the closing phenylalanine or tryptophan. A D gene is named only where the DNA matches it firmly. Expanded clones are given a class, and other clones once, few, many or no size at all.

cdr3_nt	cdr3_aa	clone_size	cdr3_length	v_call	d_call	j_call
TGCGCCAGCAGCTTGGGTATCAGTAAAATAAGGGAGACCCAGTACTTC	CASSLGISKIRETQYF	many	16	TRBV5-1	-	TRBJ2-5
TGCAGCGCGAGGGGGGGGTCGGTGGAGACCCAGTACTTC	CSARGGSVETQYF	many	13	TRBV29-1	-	TRBJ2-5
TGCGCCAGCAGACAAAGCGGACTAGCGGGACACACAGATACGCAGTATTTT	CASRQSGLAGHTDTQYF	many	17	TRBV4-1	TRBD2	TRBJ2-3
TGTGCCAGCAGCCAAGGAAGAATAGGTGGCTACACCTTC	CASSQGRIGGYTF	many	13	TRBV12-3/TRBV12-4	-	TRBJ1-2
TGTGCCACCCGGGGGACTAGCGGGTTCTACGAGCAGTACTTC	CATRGTSGFYEQYF	many	14	TRBV27	TRBD2	TRBJ2-7
TGTGCCAGCAGCCCAGCGTGGGGCAGGGGAGAGACCCAGTACTTC	CASSPAWGRGETQYF	many	15	TRBV28	-	TRBJ2-5
TGTGCCAGCAGTCCGGGACAGGGCACTGAAGCTTTCTTT	CASSPGQGTEAFF	few	13	TRBV6-2/TRBV6-3	TRBD1	TRBJ1-1
TGTGCCAGCAGCTCCTACCAGCGAGGCCCCTACGAGCAGTACTTC	CASSSYQRGPYEQYF	many	15	TRBV7-9	-	TRBJ2-7
TGTGCCAGCAGCCCTCGACAGGGATCAAGCACAGATACGCAGTATTTT	CASSPRQGSSTDTQYF	many	16	TRBV7-2	TRBD1	TRBJ2-3
TGCGCCAGCAGCTCCCCAGGTGGAGGCGAAAAACTGTTTTTT	CASSSPGGGEKLFF	many	14	TRBV5-1	-	TRBJ1-4
TGCGCCAGCAGCCAGACTACTAGCCGCACAGATACGCAGTATTTT	CASSQTTSRTDTQYF	many	15	TRBV4-3	-	TRBJ2-3
TGCAGTGCTAGGGGCTCTAGCGGGGGGGCCTACAATGAGCAGTTCTTC	CSARGSSGGAYNEQFF	many	16	TRBV20-1	TRBD2	TRBJ2-1
TGTGCCAGCAGCTTGGGGCGGGTGACCTACAATGAGCAGTTCTTC	CASSLGRVTYNEQFF	many	15	TRBV7-9	-	TRBJ2-1
TGTGCCAGCAGTTGGAGCTCCTACAATGAGCAGTTCTTC	CASSWSSYNEQFF	many	13	TRBV7-2	-	TRBJ2-1
TGTGTCAGCAGCCCCCAAGGACAGTACTACGAGCAGTACTTC	CVSSPQGQYYEQYF	-	14	TRBV7-8	-	TRBJ2-7
TGTGCCAGCAGTCCATGGACCAGACTCGACCAAGAGACCCAGTACTTC	CASSPWTRLDQETQYF	many	16	TRBV27	-	TRBJ2-5
TGCAGCGTCGCCGGGACTAGCGGGAGGGAAGCTAGCACAGATACGCAGTATTTT	CSVAGTSGREASTDTQYF	many	18	TRBV29-1	TRBD2	TRBJ2-3
TGCGCCAGCAGGACAGGGTCGCGAAACACCGGGGAGCTGTTTTTT	CASRTGSRNTGELFF	many	15	TRBV5-1	TRBD1	TRBJ2-2
TGCGCCAGCAGCGAAGTAACAGGGGGTATTGAAGCTTTCTTT	CASSEVTGGIEAFF	many	14	TRBV5-1	TRBD1	TRBJ1-1
TGCGCCAGCAGCTTGGAGGCAGGGTCCAACAATGAGCAGTTCTTC	CASSLEAGSNNEQFF	many	15	TRBV5-1	-	TRBJ2-1
TGCGCCAGCAGCTTGGGCCCGGCTAGCGGTAACACCGGGGAGCTGTTTTTT	CASSLGPASGNTGELFF	many	17	TRBV5-1	TRBD2	TRBJ2-2
TGTGCCAGCAGTTCAACAGGGGGATCTAATGAAAAACTGTTTTTT	CASSSTGGSNEKLFF	many	15	TRBV6-6	TRBD1	TRBJ1-4
TGCGCCAGCAGTGAGTCAGGGATCAATCAGCCCCAGCATTTT	CASSESGINQPQHF	-	14	TRBV10-2	-	TRBJ1-5
TGCGCCAGCAGCTACGGACAGGGCCCTTTTAACTATGGCTACACCTTC	CASSYGQGPFNYGYTF	many	16	TRBV5-1	TRBD1	TRBJ1-2
TGCGCCAGCAGCCTCCAAGAGGGGACTAACTATGGCTACACCTTC	CASSLQEGTNYGYTF	many	15	TRBV4-3	-	TRBJ1-2
TGCGCCAGCAGCACAGGGGGCGCGGATACGCAGTATTTT	CASSTGGADTQYF	many	13	TRBV5-1	TRBD1	TRBJ2-3
TGTGCCAGCAGCAAGATTATTCTTGGAAGGGGGTCCCAAGAAGCTGTAGCCAAAAACATTCAGTACTTC	CASSKIILGRGSQEAVAKNIQYF	many	23	TRBV21-1	-	TRBJ2-4
TGCAGTGCTAGAGAGTTTGGCGGGGGGGCAGATACGCAGTATTTT	CSAREFGGGADTQYF	many	15	TRBV20-1	TRBD2	TRBJ2-3
TGCAGTGCTAGACAACAGGGGTACGAGCAGTACTTC	CSARQQGYEQYF	many	12	TRBV20-1	TRBD1	TRBJ2-7
TGTGACAGCAGCACAGGGGGCAGTGAGCAGTTCTTC	CDSSTGGSEQFF	many	12	TRBV7-6	TRBD1	TRBJ2-1
TGTGCCAGCAGCCAAGACTCCCGGGGTCGGGCTGAAGCTTTCTTT	CASSQDSRGRAEAFF	-	15	TRBV3-1	-	TRBJ1-1
TGCAGTGCTCATGCTGCGGGTCTCACAGATACGCAGTATTTT	CSAHAAGLTDTQYF	many	14	TRBV20-1	-	TRBJ2-3
TGCGCCAGCAGCTTAGAGTGGGGTGACAATGAGCAGTTCTTC	CASSLEWGDNEQFF	many	14	TRBV5-1	-	TRBJ2-1
TGTGCCAGCAGGCCGACAGGGGCTGGAAACACCATATATTTT	CASRPTGAGNTIYF	many	14	TRBV27	TRBD1	TRBJ1-3
TGCGCCAGCAGCTTGAATCCGGGACAGGGCCGCACAGATACGCAGTATTTT	CASSLNPGQGRTDTQYF	many	17	TRBV5-1	TRBD1	TRBJ2-3
TGTGCCAGCCTTCGGGAGAGGGGAGAGACCCAGTACTTC	CASLRERGETQYF	-	13	TRBV6-1	-	TRBJ2-5
TGTGCCAGCAGCTTTCCTAGCGGACAAGAGACCCAGTACTTC	CASSFPSGQETQYF	many	14	TRBV5-6	TRBD2	TRBJ2-5
TGTGCCAGCAGCTTACGGGGGTTTCAGCCCCAGCATTTT	CASSLRGFQPQHF	many	13	TRBV7-2	-	TRBJ1-5
TGTGCCAGCAGCCCACCGGGACCGTCCACTGGCTACACCTTC	CASSPPGPSTGYTF	many	14	TRBV7-8	-	TRBJ1-2
TGTGCCATCAGTGGTAGCGGGAATTTGTTCGGTGGGGCCAACGTCCTGACTTTC	CAISGSGNLFGGANVLTF	many	18	TRBV10-3	TRBD2	TRBJ2-6
TGTGCCTGCAAACGAAACAGGGGGCCCAACTATGGCTACACCTTC	CACKRNRGPNYGYTF	many	15	TRBV12-3/TRBV12-4	TRBD1	TRBJ1-2
TGCAGTGCTACGGAGCACTGGGACTCCTACGAGCAGTACTTC	CSATEHWDSYEQYF	many	14	TRBV20-1	-	TRBJ2-7
TGCGCCAGCAGCTTGGGGACAGGGTCCCATTCACCCCTCCACTTT	CASSLGTGSHSPLHF	many	15	TRBV5-1	TRBD1	TRBJ1-6
TGCAGTTCCAATCAGGGGGCCTGGGAGACCCAGTACTTC	CSSNQGAWETQYF	many	13	TRBV20-1	TRBD1	TRBJ2-5
TGTGCCAGCACCTTGGACACGAACTATGGCTACACCTTC	CASTLDTNYGYTF	many	13	TRBV6-2/TRBV6-3	-	TRBJ1-2
TGTGCCAGCAGTATCCGACAGGGGGGTCCAGATACGCAGTATTTT	CASSIRQGGPDTQYF	many	15	TRBV12-3/TRBV12-4	TRBD1	TRBJ2-3
TGCAGTGCTAGATCCCTAGAGGAGCTAAAGGGGCCAGATACGCAGTATTTT	CSARSLEELKGPDTQYF	many	17	TRBV20-1	-	TRBJ2-3
TGCGCCAGCAGCTTGGGGCCCGGATCGGACACTGAAGCTTTCTTT	CASSLGPGSDTEAFF	many	15	TRBV5-1	-	TRBJ1-1
TGTGCCACCAGCAGAGCCCGGGGGCCGAACTATGGCTACACCTTC	CATSRARGPNYGYTF	many	15	TRBV15	-	TRBJ1-2
TGCAGTGCCCATGGGACTAGCGGGGCCTTAAAAGAGACCCAGTACTTC	CSAHGTSGALKETQYF	many	16	TRBV20-1	TRBD2	TRBJ2-5
TGCAGTGCTAGAGTCCGGGCCGGGGAGCTGTTTTTT	CSARVRAGELFF	-	12	TRBV20-1	-	TRBJ2-2
TGTGCCAGCAGCTCGCGGGCTAGCTACAATGAGCAGTTCTTC	CASSSRASYNEQFF	many	14	TRBV7-6	-	TRBJ2-1
TGCGCCAGCAGCTTGGGAGTGTGGGACAGGATCACAGATACGCAGTATTTT	CASSLGVWDRITDTQYF	many	17	TRBV5-1	TRBD1	TRBJ2-3
TGCAGTGCTTGGGACAGCTGGCTCGGGGAGCTGTTTTTT	CSAWDSWLGELFF	many	13	TRBV20-1	TRBD1	TRBJ2-2
TGTGCCAGCAGCCAAATTGGGGGTAGCAATCAGCCCCAGCATTTT	CASSQIGGSNQPQHF	-	15	TRBV7-8	-	TRBJ1-5
TGTGCCAGCAGCCCAGGGGGGGCGCCTCACTACGAGCAGTACTTC	CASSPGGAPHYEQYF	many	15	TRBV25-1	-	TRBJ2-7
TGTGCCAGCAGCCAAGAGGTAGCTAGGGGTGGTGAGCAGTTCTTC	CASSQEVARGGEQFF	many	15	TRBV3-1	-	TRBJ2-1
TGTGCCAGCCAGCGGGAGTCCATCATAAGTTCCTACAATGAGCAGTTCTTC	CASQRESIISSYNEQFF	many	17	TRBV6-2/TRBV6-3	TRBD2	TRBJ2-1
TGTGCCAGCAGTATTAGCGGGAGAAGGGACGAGCAGTACTTC	CASSISGRRDEQYF	many	14	TRBV12-3/TRBV12-4	TRBD2	TRBJ2-7